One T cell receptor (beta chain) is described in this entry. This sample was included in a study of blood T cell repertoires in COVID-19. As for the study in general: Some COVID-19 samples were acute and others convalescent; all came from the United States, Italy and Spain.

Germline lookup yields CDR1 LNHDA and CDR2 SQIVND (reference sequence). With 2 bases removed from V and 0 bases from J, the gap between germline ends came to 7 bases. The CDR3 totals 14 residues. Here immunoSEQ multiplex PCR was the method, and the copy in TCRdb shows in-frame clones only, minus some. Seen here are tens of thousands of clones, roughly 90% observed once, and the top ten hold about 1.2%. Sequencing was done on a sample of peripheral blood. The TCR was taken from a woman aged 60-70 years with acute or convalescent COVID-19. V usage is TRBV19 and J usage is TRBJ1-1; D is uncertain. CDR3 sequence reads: CASSIHFMNTEAFF. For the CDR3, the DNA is TGTGCCAGTAGTATACATTTCATGAACACTGAAGCTTTCTTT.